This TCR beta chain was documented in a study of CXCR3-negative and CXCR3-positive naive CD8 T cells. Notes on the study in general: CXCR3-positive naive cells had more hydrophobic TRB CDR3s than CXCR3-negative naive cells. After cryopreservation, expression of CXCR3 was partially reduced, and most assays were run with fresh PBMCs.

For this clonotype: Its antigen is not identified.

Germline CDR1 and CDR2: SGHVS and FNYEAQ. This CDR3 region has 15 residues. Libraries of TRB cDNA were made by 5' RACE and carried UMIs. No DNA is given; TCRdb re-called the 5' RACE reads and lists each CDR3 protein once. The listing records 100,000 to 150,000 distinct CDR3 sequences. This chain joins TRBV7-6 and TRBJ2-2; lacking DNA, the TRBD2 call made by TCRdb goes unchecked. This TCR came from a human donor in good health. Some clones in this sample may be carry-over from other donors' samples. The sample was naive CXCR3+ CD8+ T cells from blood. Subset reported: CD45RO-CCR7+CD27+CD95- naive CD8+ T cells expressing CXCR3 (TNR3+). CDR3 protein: CASSLTLAGGGELFF.